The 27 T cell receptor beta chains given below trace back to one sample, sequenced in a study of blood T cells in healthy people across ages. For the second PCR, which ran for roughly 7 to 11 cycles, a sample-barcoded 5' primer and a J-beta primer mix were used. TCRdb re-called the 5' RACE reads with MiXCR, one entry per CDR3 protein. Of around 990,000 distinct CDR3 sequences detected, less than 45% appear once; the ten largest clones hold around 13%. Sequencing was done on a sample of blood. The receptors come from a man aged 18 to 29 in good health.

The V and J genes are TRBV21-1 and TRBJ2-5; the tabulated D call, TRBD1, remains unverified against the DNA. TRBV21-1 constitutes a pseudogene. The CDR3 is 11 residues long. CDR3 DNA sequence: TGTGCCAGCAACGTACTGGGCCCCTGGTACTTC. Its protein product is CASNVLGPWYF.

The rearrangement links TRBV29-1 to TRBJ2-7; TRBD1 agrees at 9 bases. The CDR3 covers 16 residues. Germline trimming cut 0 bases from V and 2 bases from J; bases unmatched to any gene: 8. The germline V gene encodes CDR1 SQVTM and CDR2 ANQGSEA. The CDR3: CSVEDIGTGPPYEQYF. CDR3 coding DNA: TGCAGCGTTGAAGATATTGGGACAGGGCCTCCCTACGAGCAGTACTTC.

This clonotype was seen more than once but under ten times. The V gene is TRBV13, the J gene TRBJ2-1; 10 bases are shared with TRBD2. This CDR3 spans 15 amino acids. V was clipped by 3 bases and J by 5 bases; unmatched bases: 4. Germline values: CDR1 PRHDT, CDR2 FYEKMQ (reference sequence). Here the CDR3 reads CASSLPSGGDNEQFF. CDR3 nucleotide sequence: TGTGCCAGCAGCTTGCCGAGCGGGGGGGACAATGAGCAGTTCTTC.

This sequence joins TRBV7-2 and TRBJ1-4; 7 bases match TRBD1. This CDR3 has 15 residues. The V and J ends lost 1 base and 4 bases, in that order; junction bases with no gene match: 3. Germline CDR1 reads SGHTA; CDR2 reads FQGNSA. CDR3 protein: CASSLVDRLNEKLFF. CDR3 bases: TGTGCCAGCAGCTTAGTGGACAGGCTTAATGAAAAACTGTTTTTT.

CDR3 in amino acids: CSARDPLEVYEQYF. CDR3 sequence (DNA): TGCAGTGCTAGAGACCCCCTGGAGGTCTACGAGCAGTACTTC. The V call is TRBV20-1, the J call TRBJ2-7, with D perhaps matching TRBD2 (5 bases). Germline V gene sequence: CDR1 DFQATT, CDR2 SNEGSKA (reference sequence). The CDR3 totals 14 residues. V was clipped by 0 bases and J by 3 bases, with 12 bases between them.

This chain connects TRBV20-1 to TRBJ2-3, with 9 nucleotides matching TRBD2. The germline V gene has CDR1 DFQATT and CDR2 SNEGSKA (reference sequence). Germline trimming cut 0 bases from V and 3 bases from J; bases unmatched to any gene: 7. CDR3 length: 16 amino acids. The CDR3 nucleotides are TGCAGTGCTAGAGACCGCCGTCTAGCGGGGACAGATACGCAGTATTTT. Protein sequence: CSARDRRLAGTDTQYF.

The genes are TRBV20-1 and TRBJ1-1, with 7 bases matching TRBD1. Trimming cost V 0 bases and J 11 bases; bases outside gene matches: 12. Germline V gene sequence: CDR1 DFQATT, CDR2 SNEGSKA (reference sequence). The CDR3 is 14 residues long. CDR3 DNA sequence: TGCAGTGCTAGAGATGGGACAGCCGAACTTTGGGCTTTCTTT. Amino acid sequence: CSARDGTAELWAFF.

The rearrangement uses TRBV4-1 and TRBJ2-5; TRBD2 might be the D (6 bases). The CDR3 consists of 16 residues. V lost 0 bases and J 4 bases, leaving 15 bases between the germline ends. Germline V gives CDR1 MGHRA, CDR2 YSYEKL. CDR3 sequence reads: CASSQDMGGVGETQYF. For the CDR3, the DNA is TGCGCCAGCAGCCAAGATATGGGGGGAGTAGGAGAGACCCAGTACTTC.

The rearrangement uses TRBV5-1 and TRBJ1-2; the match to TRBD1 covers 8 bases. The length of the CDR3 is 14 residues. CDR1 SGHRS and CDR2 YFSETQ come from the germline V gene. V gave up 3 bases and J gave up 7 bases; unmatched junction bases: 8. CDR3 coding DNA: TGCGCCAGCAGCTACCAGGACAGGGTTGGTGGCTACACCTTC. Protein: CASSYQDRVGGYTF.

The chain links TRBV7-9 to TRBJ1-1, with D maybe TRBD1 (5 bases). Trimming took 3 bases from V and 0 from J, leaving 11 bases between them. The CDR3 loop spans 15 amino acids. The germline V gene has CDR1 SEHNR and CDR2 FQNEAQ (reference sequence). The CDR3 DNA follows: TGTGCCAGCAGCTTCCCCGGAGGGGTGAACACTGAAGCTTTCTTT. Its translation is CASSFPGGVNTEAFF.

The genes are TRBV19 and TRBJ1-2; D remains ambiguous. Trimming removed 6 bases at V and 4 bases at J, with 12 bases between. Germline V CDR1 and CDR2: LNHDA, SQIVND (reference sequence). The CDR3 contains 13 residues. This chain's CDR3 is CASSHDTGYGYTF. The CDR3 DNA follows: TGTGCCAGTAGCCATGACACGGGCTATGGCTACACCTTC.

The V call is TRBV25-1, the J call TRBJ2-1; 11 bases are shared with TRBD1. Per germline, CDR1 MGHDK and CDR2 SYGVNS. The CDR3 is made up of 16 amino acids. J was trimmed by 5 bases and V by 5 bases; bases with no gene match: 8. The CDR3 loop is CASSPTGQGENNEQFF. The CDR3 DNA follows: TGTGCCAGCAGTCCAACGGGACAGGGGGAAAACAATGAGCAGTTCTTC. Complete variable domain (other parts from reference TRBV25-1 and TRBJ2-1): EADIYQTPRYLVIGTGKKITLECSQTMGHDKMYWYQQDPGMELHLIHYSYGVNSTEKGDLSSESTVSRIRTEHFPLTLESARPSHTSQYLCASSPTGQGENNEQFFGPGTRLTVL.

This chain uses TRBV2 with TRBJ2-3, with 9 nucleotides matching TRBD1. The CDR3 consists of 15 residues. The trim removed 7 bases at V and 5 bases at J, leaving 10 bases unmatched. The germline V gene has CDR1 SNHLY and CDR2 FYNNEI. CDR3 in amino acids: CASNEPGQGVDTQYF. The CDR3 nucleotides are TGTGCCAGCAACGAACCGGGACAGGGAGTAGATACGCAGTATTTT.

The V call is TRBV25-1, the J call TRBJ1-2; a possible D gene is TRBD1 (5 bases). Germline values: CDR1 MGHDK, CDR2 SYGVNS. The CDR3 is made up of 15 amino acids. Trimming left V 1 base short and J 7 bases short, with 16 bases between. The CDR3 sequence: CASSEFTQDLGGYTF. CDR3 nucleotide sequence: TGTGCCAGCAGTGAATTTACACAGGACCTGGGTGGCTACACCTTC.

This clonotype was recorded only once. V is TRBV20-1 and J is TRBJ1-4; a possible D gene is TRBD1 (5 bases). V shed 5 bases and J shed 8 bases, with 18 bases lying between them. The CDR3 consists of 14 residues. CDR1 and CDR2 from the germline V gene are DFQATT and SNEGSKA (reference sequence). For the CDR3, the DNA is TGCAGTGCTCGGGGCGGGGGTGTTGACGAAAAACTGTTTTTT. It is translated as CSARGGGVDEKLFF.

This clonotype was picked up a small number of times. CDR3 nucleotides: TGCGCCAGCAGCCTTACGGGACCAATAAGCACAGATACGCAGTATTTT. Translated, it gives CASSLTGPISTDTQYF. V usage is TRBV4-3 and J usage is TRBJ2-3; D is possibly TRBD1 or TRBD2 (5 bases each). CDR1 is LGHNA, CDR2 YSLEER, per germline. Trimming took 4 bases from V and 0 from J, leaving 14 bases between them. The CDR3 is 16 amino acids.

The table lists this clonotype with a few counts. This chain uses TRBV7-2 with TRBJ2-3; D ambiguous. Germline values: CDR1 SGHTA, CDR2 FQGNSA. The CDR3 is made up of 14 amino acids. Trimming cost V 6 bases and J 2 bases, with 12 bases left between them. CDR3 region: CASRSSPDTDTQYF. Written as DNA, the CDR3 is TGTGCCAGCAGGTCCTCACCCGACACAGATACGCAGTATTTT.

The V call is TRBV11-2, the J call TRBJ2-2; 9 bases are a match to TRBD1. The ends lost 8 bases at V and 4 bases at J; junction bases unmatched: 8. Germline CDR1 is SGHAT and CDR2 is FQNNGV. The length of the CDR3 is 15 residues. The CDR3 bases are TGTGCCAGCTGCACCGGGACAGGGATCACCGGGGAGCTGTTTTTT. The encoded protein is CASCTGTGITGELFF.

The CDR3 bases are TGTGCCAGCAGCCGGGACAGGGGAGGAGAAGCTTTCTTT. Protein product: CASSRDRGGEAFF. This rearrangement joins TRBV27 to TRBJ1-1, with 10 bases that match TRBD1. This CDR3 is 13 amino acids long. From germline, CDR1 is MNHEY and CDR2 SMNVEV (reference sequence). V was clipped by 6 bases and J by 8 bases; unmatched bases: 6.

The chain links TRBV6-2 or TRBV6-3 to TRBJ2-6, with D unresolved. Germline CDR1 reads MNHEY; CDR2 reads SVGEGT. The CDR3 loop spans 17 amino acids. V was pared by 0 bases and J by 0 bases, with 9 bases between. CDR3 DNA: TGTGCCAGCAGTTACTCCGCAGAAACCTCTGGGGCCAACGTCCTGACTTTC. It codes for CASSYSAETSGANVLTF.

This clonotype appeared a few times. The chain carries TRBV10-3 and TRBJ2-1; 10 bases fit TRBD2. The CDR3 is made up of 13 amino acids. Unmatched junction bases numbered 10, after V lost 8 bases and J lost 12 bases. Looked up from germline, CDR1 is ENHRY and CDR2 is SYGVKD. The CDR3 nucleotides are TGTGCCATCGGGACTAGCGAAGAGGATGCGCAGTTCTTC. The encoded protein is CAIGTSEEDAQFF.

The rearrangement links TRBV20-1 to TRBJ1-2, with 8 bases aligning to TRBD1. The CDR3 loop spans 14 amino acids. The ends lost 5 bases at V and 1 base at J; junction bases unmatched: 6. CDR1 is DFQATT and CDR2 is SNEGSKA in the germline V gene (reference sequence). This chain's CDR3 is CSAGGTGDNYGYTF. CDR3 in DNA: TGCAGTGCTGGGGGGACAGGAGATAACTATGGCTACACCTTC.

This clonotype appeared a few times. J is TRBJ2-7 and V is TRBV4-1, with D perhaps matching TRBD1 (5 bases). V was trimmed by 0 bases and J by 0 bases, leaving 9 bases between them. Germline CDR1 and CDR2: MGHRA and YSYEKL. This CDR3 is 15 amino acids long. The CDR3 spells CASSQEWGGSYEQYF. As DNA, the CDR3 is TGCGCCAGCAGCCAAGAATGGGGCGGCTCCTACGAGCAGTACTTC.

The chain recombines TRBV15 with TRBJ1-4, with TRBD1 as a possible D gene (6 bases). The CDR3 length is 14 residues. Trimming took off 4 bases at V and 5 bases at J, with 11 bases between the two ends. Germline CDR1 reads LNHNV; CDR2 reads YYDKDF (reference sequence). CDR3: CATSIQGGNEKLFF. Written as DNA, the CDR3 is TGTGCCACCAGCATCCAAGGGGGGAATGAAAAACTGTTTTTT.

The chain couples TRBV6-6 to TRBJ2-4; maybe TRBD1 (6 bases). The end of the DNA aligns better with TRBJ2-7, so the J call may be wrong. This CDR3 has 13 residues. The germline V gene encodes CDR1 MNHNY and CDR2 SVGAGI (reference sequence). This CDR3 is CASSYSHRDEQYF. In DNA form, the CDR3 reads TGTGCCAGCAGTTACTCGCACAGGGACGAGCAGTACTTC.

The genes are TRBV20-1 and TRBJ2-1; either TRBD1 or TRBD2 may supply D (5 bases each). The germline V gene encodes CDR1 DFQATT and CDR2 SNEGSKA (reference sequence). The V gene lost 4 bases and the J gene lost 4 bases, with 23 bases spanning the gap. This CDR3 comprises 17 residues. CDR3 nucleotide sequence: TGCAGTGCTATTTCTTCGGGGCCAGGGTCGGTTTACAATGAGCAGTTCTTC. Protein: CSAISSGPGSVYNEQFF.

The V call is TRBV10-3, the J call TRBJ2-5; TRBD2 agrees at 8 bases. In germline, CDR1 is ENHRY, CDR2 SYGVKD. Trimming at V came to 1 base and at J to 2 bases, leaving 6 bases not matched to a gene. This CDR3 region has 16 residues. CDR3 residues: CAISEFSGGLQETQYF. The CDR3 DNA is TGTGCCATCAGTGAGTTCAGCGGGGGCCTTCAAGAGACCCAGTACTTC.